Following are 26 T cell receptor beta chains from one sample sequenced in a study of T-cell reconstitution after alpha-beta-depleted transplantation in children (dated by TCRdb to the mid-2010s). In the paper's terms, the treatment or condition label means: allogeneic hematopoietic cell transplantation with graft depleted of TCRalphabeta T cells and CD19 B cells. The protocol used for the library was PCR. The run used an Illumina HiSeq 2500. Molecular barcoding was employed in the preparation of TCR libraries, with unique molecular identifiers being used to normalize TCRbeta repertoire quantification. TCRdb passed the public sequencing reads through fastp at Q25 and MiXCR, retaining productive beta sequences. Duplicate CDR3 protein sequences are folded into a single record with the most common DNA and genes. This sample lists just under 350,000 distinct CDR3 sequences; 15% to 20% were detected once. The top ten clonotypes cover just over 40% of the sample.

The specimen was PBMCs, mostly from graft donor cells, collected 360 days after TCRalphabeta/CD19-depleted stem cell transplant. These receptors were collected from a male patient aged 2-15 years who had a stem cell transplant for acute lymphoblastic leukemia, so the T cells may come from the graft donor.

This clonotype was counted ten times or more. This chain joins TRBV5-1 and TRBJ2-1; possibly TRBD1 or TRBD2 for D (5 bases each). V was shortened by 0 bases and J by 6 bases, with 10 bases between the two germline ends. The CDR3 is 14 amino acids. Looked up from germline, CDR1 is SGHRS and CDR2 is YFSETQ. The CDR3 reads CASSLAGAPNEQFF. CDR3 in DNA: TGCGCCAGCAGCTTGGCCGGGGCCCCCAATGAGCAGTTCTTC.

The V gene is TRBV24-1, the J gene TRBJ2-1, with TRBD2 matching over 11 bases. The trim removed 4 bases at V and 9 bases at J, leaving 1 base unmatched. The germline gives CDR1 KGHDR, CDR2 SFDVKD. The CDR3 is made up of 13 amino acids. This CDR3 is CATSDLAGGEQFF. CDR3 DNA: TGTGCCACCAGTGACCTAGCGGGAGGTGAGCAGTTCTTC.

This clonotype was seen ten or more times. The V and J genes are TRBV7-6 and TRBJ2-3; D possibly corresponds to TRBD2 (8 bases). CDR3 length: 15 amino acids. Trimming took off 5 bases at V and 6 bases at J, with 18 bases between the two ends. Per germline, CDR1 SGHVS and CDR2 FNYEAQ. CDR3 sequence (DNA): TGTGCCAGCAGCCTCCGGGAGGGGGCTTGGGATACGCAGTATTTT. Amino acid sequence: CASSLREGAWDTQYF.

In this sample, this clonotype turned up a few times. The chain has TRBV5-1 and TRBJ2-1; TRBD2 matches at 9 bases. The V segment lost 0 bases and the J segment 4 bases; nucleotides outside the gene matches: 8. Germline-derived CDR1 and CDR2 are SGHRS and YFSETQ. The CDR3 contains 17 residues. Written as DNA, the CDR3 is TGCGCCAGCAGCTTGGGCTCTCGACTAGCGGAGTACAATGAGCAGTTCTTC. Protein sequence: CASSLGSRLAEYNEQFF.

This clonotype was detected ten times or more. The chain uses TRBV12-3 or TRBV12-4 and TRBJ2-5, with a tentative D call TRBD2 (5 bases). With 7 bases removed from V and 7 bases from J, the gap between germline ends came to 10 bases. The length of the CDR3 is 11 residues. As DNA, the CDR3 is TGTGCCAGCATCTTCCGGGGGACCCAGTACTTC. Its protein is CASIFRGTQYF.

The chain employs TRBV29-1 and TRBJ1-6; possible D gene TRBD1, 6 bases. The CDR3 sequence is 14 residues long. Germline values: CDR1 SQVTM, CDR2 ANQGSEA. V was cut by 6 bases and J by 5 bases, with 14 bases left in between. CDR3 sequence (DNA): TGCAGCGTCGAGGGGGACCTAAATAATTCACCCCTCCACTTT. It yields the protein CSVEGDLNNSPLHF.

The chain uses TRBV28 and TRBJ1-2; maybe TRBD1 (6 bases). Trimming stripped 3 bases from V and 6 bases from J, with 20 bases between. The CDR3 is 16 residues long. Germline CDR1 MDHEN, CDR2 SYDVKM. CDR3 in amino acids: CASSFRGGGVFHGYTF. The DNA of the CDR3 is TGTGCCAGCAGTTTTAGGGGGGGTGGCGTCTTCCATGGCTACACCTTC.

The V call is TRBV10-3, the J call TRBJ2-7, with 10 bases identical to TRBD1. In germline, CDR1 is ENHRY, CDR2 SYGVKD. The V segment lost 4 bases and the J segment 4 bases; nucleotides outside the gene matches: 7. The CDR3 has 15 residues. The CDR3 spells CAISGRGDRGYEQYF. For the CDR3, the DNA is TGTGCCATCAGTGGGCGGGGGGACAGGGGATACGAGCAGTACTTC.

This chain joins TRBV25-1 and TRBJ2-7, with 9 bases matching TRBD2. The J segment lost 3 bases and the V segment lost 10 bases, leaving 10 bases of the junction unmatched. This CDR3 region has 14 residues. CDR1 and CDR2 (germline): MGHDK, SYGVNS. The CDR3 DNA sequence: TGTGCCACCTCAGCCAGCGGGAGGCGCTACGAGCAGTACTTC. Translation gives CATSASGRRYEQYF.

The chain couples TRBV5-6 to TRBJ2-1, with 11 bases fitting TRBD2. Per the germline V gene, CDR1 is SGHDT and CDR2 is YYEEEE. The CDR3 length is 17 residues. V trimming: 2 bases; J trimming: 1 base; junction bases outside the gene matches: 5. The CDR3 nucleotides are TGTGCCAGCAGCTTCCCGGGACTAGCGGAGTCCTACAATGAGCAGTTCTTC. This sequence encodes CASSFPGLAESYNEQFF.

This clonotype was picked up a small number of times. The V call is TRBV2, the J call TRBJ2-4, with D perhaps given as TRBD1 or TRBD2 (5 bases each). The CDR3 consists of 11 residues. From germline, CDR1 is SNHLY and CDR2 FYNNEI. Trimming removed 8 bases at V and 9 bases at J, with 11 bases between. The CDR3 sequence: CASEGYGIQYF. The CDR3 nucleotides read TGTGCCAGCGAGGGGTATGGCATTCAGTACTTC.

This clonotype was found a few times. The CDR3 spells CATSRHPQGANEKLFF. CDR3 coding DNA: TGTGCCACCAGCAGACACCCACAGGGGGCTAATGAAAAACTGTTTTTT. This chain links TRBV15 with TRBJ1-4; TRBD1 agrees at 8 bases. Germline V gene lookup returns CDR1 LNHNV and CDR2 YYDKDF (reference sequence). There are 16 residues in the CDR3. The V and J ends lost 2 bases and 3 bases, in that order; junction bases with no gene match: 5.

The sample holds a few counts of this clonotype. The chain couples TRBV4-1 to TRBJ2-7, with D hard to call. The germline V gene encodes CDR1 MGHRA and CDR2 YSYEKL. This CDR3 has 16 residues. The V gene lost 0 bases and the J gene lost 0 bases, with 12 bases spanning the gap. The CDR3 loop is CASSQEASESSYEQYF. For the CDR3, the DNA is TGCGCCAGCAGCCAAGAGGCCAGCGAAAGCTCCTACGAGCAGTACTTC.

V usage is TRBV6-5 and J usage is TRBJ2-1; 13 nucleotides match TRBD2. CDR3 length: 14 amino acids. From germline, CDR1 is MNHEY and CDR2 SVGAGI. The junction had 7 bases not matched to a gene; V was cut back by 7 bases and J by 10 bases. The CDR3 DNA is TGTGCCAGCACCCGACTAGCGGGAGGCGGAGAGCAGTTCTTC. Protein sequence: CASTRLAGGGEQFF.

This clonotype appeared a few times. This chain joins TRBV20-1 and TRBJ2-7, with D possibly matching TRBD2 (6 bases). V lost 3 bases, J lost 0 bases, and 12 bases lay in between. This CDR3 comprises 14 residues. The germline V gene encodes CDR1 DFQATT and CDR2 SNEGSKA (reference sequence). The CDR3 DNA reads as TGCAGTGCTAGTATCCCGGGACTCTCCTACGAGCAGTACTTC. Translated, it gives CSASIPGLSYEQYF.

This chain links TRBV18 with TRBJ2-5; 7 bases match TRBD1. J gave up 2 bases and V 3 bases, and 6 bases lay outside the gene matches. Germline CDR1 and CDR2: KGHSH and LQKENI. The CDR3 has 15 residues. The CDR3 sequence: CASSPRQGEQETQYF. Written as DNA, the CDR3 is TGTGCCAGCTCACCCCGACAGGGTGAACAAGAGACCCAGTACTTC.

The J gene is TRBJ2-1, the V gene TRBV6-5, with 10 bases aligning to TRBD2. CDR3 length equals 16 residues. Trimming removed 0 bases from V and 1 base from J; junction bases left unmatched: 0. Germline CDR1 reads MNHEY; CDR2 reads SVGAGI. The CDR3 sequence is CASSYSGLASYNEQFF. DNA for the CDR3: TGTGCCAGCAGTTACTCGGGACTAGCGTCCTACAATGAGCAGTTCTTC.

This chain links TRBV12-3 or TRBV12-4 with TRBJ1-5, with 12 bases that match TRBD1. The CDR3 has 19 residues. J was trimmed by 1 base and V by 4 bases; bases with no gene match: 11. In nucleotides, the CDR3 is TGTGCCAGCAGTTCTCAAGGGACAGGGGGCGGGGGCAGCAATCAGCCCCAGCATTTT. Translated, it gives CASSSQGTGGGGSNQPQHF.

The sample holds many counts of this clonotype. The V call is TRBV6-5, the J call TRBJ2-2; D not certain. Germline CDR1 reads MNHEY; CDR2 reads SVGAGI. The CDR3 is made up of 12 amino acids. Trimming shortened V by 8 bases and J by 3 bases, and 7 bases separated the two germline ends. The CDR3 sequence is CASGRYTGELFF. The CDR3 DNA follows: TGTGCCAGCGGTCGATACACCGGGGAGCTGTTTTTT.

About this clonotype itself: Since no conserved phenylalanine or tryptophan closes the CDR3, a read error is the likely cause. The rearrangement links TRBV5-1 to TRBJ2-3; D possibly corresponds to TRBD2 (6 bases). The CDR3 is 14 amino acids. V was clipped by 4 bases and J by 8 bases, with 17 bases between them. CDR1 SGHRS and CDR2 YFSETQ come from the germline V gene. Here the CDR3 reads CASSPGTPQGTQYC. DNA for the CDR3: TGCGCCAGCAGCCCCGGGACTCCCCAGGGTACGCAGTATTGT.

This clonotype has more than one count but fewer than ten. The chain combines TRBV29-1 with TRBJ2-2, with D possibly matching TRBD1 (6 bases). In germline, CDR1 is SQVTM, CDR2 ANQGSEA. Deletions cut 3 bases from V and 1 base from J, with 9 bases between. The CDR3 is 14 amino acids. The CDR3 DNA reads as TGCAGCGTTGATATCAGGGGGAACACCGGGGAGCTGTTTTTT. Translation gives CSVDIRGNTGELFF.

This clonotype was counted many times. The rearrangement links TRBV12-3 or TRBV12-4 to TRBJ2-7; D not resolved. CDR3 size: 13 residues. V lost 1 base and J 3 bases, leaving 7 bases between the germline ends. The CDR3: CASSLGQHYEQYF. The CDR3 DNA reads as TGTGCCAGCAGTTTAGGGCAGCACTACGAGCAGTACTTC.

This clonotype was seen once. Its ends do not fully match the called genes, so a read error is possible. The chain is built from TRBV29-1 and TRBJ2-1; 11 bases fit TRBD2. This CDR3 comprises 17 residues. Germline loops: CDR1 SQVTM, CDR2 ANQGSEA. The CDR3 sequence: CSGEGRLAGSFLNEQFF. The CDR3 DNA follows: TGCAGCGGTGAAGGGCGACTAGCGGGATCTTTCTTGAATGAGCAGTTCTTC.

The table lists this clonotype with a few counts. V is TRBV28 and J is TRBJ1-2; D gene ambiguous. The CDR3 is 15 amino acids. Trimming shortened V by 7 bases and J by 8 bases, and 23 bases separated the two germline ends. Looked up from germline, CDR1 is MDHEN and CDR2 is SYDVKM. The CDR3 reads CASTEGRPKSGGYTF. The CDR3 DNA follows: TGTGCCAGCACTGAAGGACGCCCAAAGTCGGGAGGCTACACCTTC.

This sequence joins TRBV3-1 and TRBJ2-3, with D maybe TRBD1 (6 bases). The V end was cut by 0 bases, the J end by 2 bases, with 9 bases between. CDR1 is LGHDT and CDR2 is YNNKEL in the germline V gene (reference sequence). This CDR3 spans 15 amino acids. CDR3 loop: CASSQDTGITDTQYF. CDR3 DNA sequence: TGTGCCAGCAGCCAAGATACAGGGATCACAGATACGCAGTATTTT.

The chain links TRBV4-1 to TRBJ2-1; D is ambiguous. The germline gives CDR1 MGHRA, CDR2 YSYEKL. This CDR3 is built from 13 residues. Trimming cost V 1 base and J 8 bases, with 9 bases left between them. Here the CDR3 reads CASSQVLLHEQFF. The CDR3 DNA reads TGCGCCAGCAGCCAAGTCCTTCTGCATGAGCAGTTCTTC.